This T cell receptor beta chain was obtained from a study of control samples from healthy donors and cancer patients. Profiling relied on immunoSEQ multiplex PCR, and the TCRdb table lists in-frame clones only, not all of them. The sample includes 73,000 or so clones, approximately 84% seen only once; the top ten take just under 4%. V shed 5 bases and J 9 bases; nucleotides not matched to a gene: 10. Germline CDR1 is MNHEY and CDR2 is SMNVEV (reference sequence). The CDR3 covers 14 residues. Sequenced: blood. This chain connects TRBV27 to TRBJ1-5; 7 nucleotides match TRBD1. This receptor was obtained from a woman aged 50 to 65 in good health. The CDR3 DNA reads TGTGCCAGCAGTCGGGACAGCGGTAGCGGGCCCCAGCATTTT. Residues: CASSRDSGSGPQHF.